Listed below are T cell receptor beta chains from one sample, sequenced in a study of T cell changes during pregnancy in multiple sclerosis. Here immunoSEQ multiplex PCR was the method, and the copy in TCRdb shows in-frame clones only, minus some. Of tens of thousands of clones listed, more than 85% are singletons. Sequences were derived from CD8+ T cells from peripheral blood mononuclear cells, sampled in the third trimester of pregnancy. Source of these receptors: a female donor with multiple sclerosis, enrolled in a pregnancy study. CDR3s include the opening cysteine and the closing phenylalanine or tryptophan. The D gene is left open where the match is weak. Not all rows give a size; the values are once, few, many and, for expanded clones, a class.

v_call	d_call	j_call	clone_size	cdr3_aa	cdr3_nt
TRBV5-6	TRBD1	TRBJ1-1	NA	CASSPQGLGLVNTEAFF	TGTGCCAGCAGCCCACAGGGGCTGGGATTAGTTAACACTGAAGCTTTCTTT
TRBV5-6	NA	TRBJ1-5	NA	CASSLGQYYSNQPQHF	TGTGCCAGCAGCTTGGGACAGTACTATAGCAATCAGCCCCAGCATTTT
TRBV7-9	NA	TRBJ2-7	NA	CASSHDNYEQYF	TGTGCCAGCAGCCACGACAACTACGAGCAGTACTTC
TRBV19	TRBD1	TRBJ1-6	NA	CASSISGQGSASPLHF	TGTGCCAGTAGTATATCGGGACAGGGGTCGGCTTCACCCCTCCACTTT
TRBV9	TRBD2	TRBJ2-7	NA	CAALRGSSYEQYF	TGTGCGGCCTTGCGGGGGAGCTCCTACGAGCAGTACTTC
TRBV7-9	NA	TRBJ2-7	NA	CASQQLTGQGNEQYF	TGTGCCAGCCAACAACTAACAGGGCAGGGTAACGAGCAGTACTTC
TRBV30	NA	TRBJ2-7	NA	CAWRYDSLAEQYF	TGTGCCTGGAGGTACGACTCTCTGGCCGAGCAGTACTTC
TRBV7-2	TRBD1	TRBJ1-1	NA	CASSSGTVEAFF	TGTGCCAGCAGCTCTGGGACAGTCGAAGCTTTCTTT
TRBV19	TRBD1	TRBJ2-7	NA	CASSTPQDRVYEQYF	TGTGCCAGTAGTACCCCCCAGGACAGGGTCTACGAGCAGTACTTC
TRBV5-6	TRBD1	TRBJ2-6	NA	CASSSPTGYSGANVLTF	TGTGCCAGCAGCTCCCCGACAGGGTACTCTGGGGCCAACGTCCTGACTTTC
TRBV2	NA	TRBJ1-2	NA	CAVPVWTEPLGYTF	TGTGCGGTCCCAGTATGGACAGAACCCCTTGGCTACACCTTC
TRBV6-5	TRBD1	TRBJ2-7	NA	CASSYYQGASYEQYF	TGTGCCAGCAGTTACTACCAGGGGGCATCCTACGAGCAGTACTTC
TRBV4-1	TRBD1	TRBJ1-5	NA	CASSPDRVGQPQHF	TGCGCCAGCAGCCCCGACAGGGTTGGTCAGCCCCAGCATTTT
TRBV7-7	TRBD2	TRBJ2-5	NA	CASSLVAGGRETQYF	TGTGCTAGCAGCTTAGTCGCGGGGGGTCGAGAGACCCAGTACTTC
TRBV19	NA	TRBJ1-2	NA	CASSPEGLGYTF	TGTGCCAGTAGTCCGGAGGGGTTGGGCTACACCTTC
TRBV19	NA	TRBJ2-5	NA	CASSPIAGETQYF	TGTGCCAGTAGTCCCATAGCTGGGGAGACCCAGTACTTC
TRBV9	TRBD1	TRBJ1-5	NA	CASSVGTDNQPQHF	TGTGCCAGCAGCGTCGGGACAGACAATCAGCCCCAGCATTTT
TRBV7-8	NA	TRBJ1-2	NA	CASSLGGEGYGYTF	TGTGCCAGCAGCTTAGGGGGGGAAGGATATGGCTACACCTTC
TRBV15	NA	TRBJ1-2	NA	CATSRARENGYTF	TGTGCCACCAGCAGAGCCAGGGAAAATGGCTACACCTTC
TRBV4-1	NA	TRBJ1-1	NA	CASSQYSGGDEAFF	TGCGCCAGCAGCCAATACTCGGGGGGGGATGAAGCTTTCTTT
TRBV13	TRBD2	TRBJ2-5	NA	CASSGAGTSGGPTQETQYF	TGTGCCAGCAGCGGCGCGGGGACTAGCGGGGGACCAACCCAAGAGACCCAGTACTTC
TRBV7-6	NA	TRBJ1-1	NA	CASSPGPDTEAFF	TGTGCCAGCAGCCCGGGTCCAGACACTGAAGCTTTCTTT
TRBV6-5	NA	TRBJ2-7	NA	CASSTPTTGNYEQYF	TGTGCCAGCAGCACCCCCACCACAGGAAACTACGAGCAGTACTTC
TRBV29-1	NA	TRBJ1-2	NA	CSVVSYGGYTF	TGCAGCGTTGTTAGCTATGGCGGCTACACCTTC
TRBV15	TRBD1	TRBJ1-1	NA	CATSSTTGGDTEAFF	TGTGCCACCAGCAGTACGACAGGGGGGGACACTGAAGCTTTCTTT
TRBV6-5	NA	TRBJ2-6	NA	CASSSSGANVLTF	TGTGCCAGCAGCTCCTCTGGGGCCAACGTCCTGACTTTC
TRBV5-5	TRBD1	TRBJ1-2	medium-sized	CASSSGTALLGYTF	TGTGCCAGCAGCTCCGGGACAGCCCTCCTTGGCTACACCTTC
TRBV13	TRBD2	TRBJ2-3	once	CASSYESGGTDTQYF	TGTGCCAGCAGCTACGAAAGCGGGGGCACAGATACGCAGTATTTT
TRBV4-1	NA	TRBJ1-1	NA	CASGGGYQEGEAFF	TGCGCCAGCGGAGGAGGGTACCAAGAGGGTGAAGCTTTCTTT
TRBV5-4	NA	TRBJ2-3	NA	CASSPVDF	TGTGCCAGCAGCCCGGTGGATTTT
TRBV7-3	NA	TRBJ2-3	NA	CASSPMWGPHTQYF	TGTGCCAGCAGCCCCATGTGGGGCCCCCATACGCAGTATTTT